This entry lists 19 T cell receptor beta chains sequenced from one sample in a study of post-analysis software for immune sequencing data. The TCR beta cDNA libraries contained unique molecular identifiers. TCRdb passed the PCR reads through MiXCR, listing each CDR3 protein once. The sample shows around 770,000 distinct CDR3 sequences, roughly 50% of them seen only once. General study results and limits: There were five TRBV segments more frequent in patients than controls, and TRBV5-6, TRBV5-1 and TRBV20-1 were among them.

The antigens for these receptors are not known. What was sequenced was blood. Receptors originate from a girl aged 5 to 17 with multiple sclerosis.

The rearrangement uses TRBV6-5 and TRBJ1-2; 10 nucleotides match TRBD1. J lost 5 bases, V lost 7 bases, and 10 bases had no gene match. This CDR3 region has 15 residues. Per the germline V gene, CDR1 is MNHEY and CDR2 is SVGAGI. CDR3 amino acids: CASTGTGAGGYGYTF. In DNA form, the CDR3 reads TGTGCCAGCACCGGGACAGGGGCCGGGGGGTATGGCTACACCTTC.

This clonotype occurred a few times. V is TRBV5-1 and J is TRBJ2-3; 7 positions match TRBD2. The CDR3 is 16 amino acids. CDR1 and CDR2 from the germline V gene are SGHRS and YFSETQ. Unmatched junction bases numbered 6, after V lost 0 bases and J lost 2 bases. CDR3: CASSLAASGTTDTQYF. CDR3 nucleotide sequence: TGCGCCAGCAGCTTGGCCGCGAGCGGGACCACAGATACGCAGTATTTT. Supplemented by reference TRBV5-1 and TRBJ2-3, the full variable domain reads KAGVTQTPRYLIKTRGQQVTLSCSPISGHRSVSWYQQTPGQGLQFLFEYFSETQRNKGNFPGRFSGRQFSNSRSEMNVSTLELGDSALYLCASSLAASGTTDTQYFGPGTRLTVL.

The chain's CDR3 is CASSEEQGQAYNEQFF. As DNA, the CDR3 is TGCGCCAGCAGCGAGGAACAGGGGCAAGCCTACAATGAGCAGTTCTTC. V gene TRBV5-1 combines with J gene TRBJ2-1, with 7 bases fitting TRBD1. The germline V gene encodes CDR1 SGHRS and CDR2 YFSETQ. With 4 bases clipped from V and 2 bases from J, the junction kept 9 bases outside the gene matches. This CDR3 has 16 residues.

The rearrangement joins TRBV18 to TRBJ1-2, with D perhaps matching TRBD1 (6 bases). V lost 2 bases and J 4 bases, leaving 11 bases between the germline ends. Germline V CDR1 and CDR2: KGHSH, LQKENI. CDR3 size: 14 residues. CDR3 sequence: CASSPGQMFYGYTF. The CDR3 DNA follows: TGTGCCAGCTCACCAGGACAGATGTTCTATGGCTACACCTTC.

The rearrangement joins TRBV7-6 to TRBJ2-4, with 11 bases that match TRBD2. The DNA end is more similar to TRBJ2-7, so the J call may be wrong. The CDR3 has 16 amino acids. Germline assignment: CDR1 SGHVS and CDR2 FNYEAQ. The CDR3 is CASSLTTSGISYEQYF. The CDR3 DNA is TGTGCCAGCAGCCTGACGACTAGCGGGATTTCCTACGAGCAGTACTTC.

The rearrangement uses TRBV7-2 and TRBJ2-3, with 8 nucleotides matching TRBD2. V lost 4 bases to trimming and J lost 4 bases; unmatched junction nucleotides: 10. This CDR3 contains 16 residues. Per germline, CDR1 SGHTA and CDR2 FQGNSA. In DNA, the CDR3 is TGTGCCAGCAGCTCTTTAGCGGGGCGGATAGCAGATACGCAGTATTTT. Protein product: CASSSLAGRIADTQYF.

This chain links TRBV12-3 or TRBV12-4 with TRBJ2-1, with 13 bases that match TRBD2. The CDR3 loop spans 15 amino acids. V lost 6 bases, J lost 6 bases, and 5 bases stayed unmatched. The CDR3 sequence: CASRVGLAGSNEQFF. The CDR3 coding sequence is TGTGCCAGCAGGGTGGGACTAGCGGGAAGCAATGAGCAGTTCTTC.

The chain employs TRBV10-2 and TRBJ2-7, with D possibly matching TRBD1 (6 bases). The germline V and J ends were trimmed by 3 bases and 3 bases, with 15 bases remaining between them. The V gene's germline CDR1 is WSHSY and CDR2 SAAADI. This CDR3 has 15 amino acids. CDR3 DNA: TGCGCCAGCAGTGAAGGGAACAGGGACGGCTACGAGCAGTACTTC. It yields the protein CASSEGNRDGYEQYF.

The gene calls are TRBV7-6 and TRBJ2-3; no clear D gene. This CDR3 has 15 amino acids. V lost 0 bases, J lost 1 base, and 8 bases lay in between. From germline, CDR1 is SGHVS and CDR2 FNYEAQ. DNA of the CDR3: TGTGCCAGCAGCTTAGCGCCCACCCGCACAGATACGCAGTATTTT. It is translated as CASSLAPTRTDTQYF. Full variable domain (missing parts from reference TRBV7-6 and TRBJ2-3): GAGVSQSPRYKVTKRGQDVALRCDPISGHVSLYWYRQALGQGPEFLTYFNYEAQQDKSGLPNDRFSAERPEGSISTLTIQRTEQRDSAMYRCASSLAPTRTDTQYFGPGTRLTVL.

This clonotype was found many times. The chain employs TRBV29-1 and TRBJ2-5; 12 nucleotides align to TRBD2. The CDR3 spans 17 residues. J gave up 4 bases and V 0 bases, and 9 bases lay outside the gene matches. CDR1 and CDR2 from the germline V gene are SQVTM and ANQGSEA. The CDR3 is CSVEDGLAGGFGETQYF. The CDR3 DNA reads as TGCAGCGTTGAAGACGGGCTAGCGGGAGGGTTTGGAGAGACCCAGTACTTC. The full variable domain, rest sourced from reference TRBV29-1 and TRBJ2-5, is SAVISQKPSRDICQRGTSLTIQCQVDSQVTMMFWYRQQPGQSLTLIATANQGSEATYESGFVIDKFPISRPNLTFSTLTVSNMSPEDSSIYLCSVEDGLAGGFGETQYFGPGTRLLVL.

In this sample, this clonotype turned up a few times. This sequence joins TRBV10-1 and TRBJ2-5; 11 bases agree with TRBD2. CDR1 is WNHNN and CDR2 is SYGVQD in the germline V gene (reference sequence). J lost 3 bases, V lost 7 bases, and 7 bases had no gene match. The CDR3 sequence is 15 residues long. This CDR3 reads CASTFSGRGKETQYF. The CDR3, as DNA: TGCGCCAGCACCTTTAGCGGGAGGGGGAAAGAGACCCAGTACTTC.

This chain uses TRBV7-3 with TRBJ2-3; D possibly corresponds to TRBD1 (6 bases). Trimming took off 0 bases at V and 3 bases at J, with 13 bases between the two ends. The CDR3 is 16 amino acids. Germline CDR1 SGHTA, CDR2 FQGTGA. CDR3 sequence: CASSLTDGTPTDTQYF. The DNA for the CDR3 is TGTGCCAGCAGCTTAACAGACGGGACACCTACAGATACGCAGTATTTT.

J is TRBJ2-1 and V is TRBV3-1; D perhaps matches TRBD2 (6 bases). Per the germline V gene, CDR1 is LGHDT and CDR2 is YNNKEL (reference sequence). V dropped 3 bases and J dropped 8 bases, with 8 bases sitting between them. CDR3 size: 12 residues. This CDR3 is CASSHRDYEQFF. CDR3 in DNA: TGTGCCAGCAGCCACCGGGACTATGAGCAGTTCTTC.

This chain uses TRBV10-3 with TRBJ2-1; TRBD2 matches at 15 bases. V gave up 0 bases and J gave up 8 bases; unmatched junction bases: 8. This CDR3 comprises 18 residues. The germline CDR1 and CDR2 sequences are ENHRY and SYGVKD. The DNA for the CDR3 is TGTGCCATCAGTGAGTCGGGACTAGCGGGAGGCCTAAGGGATGAGCAGTTCTTC. Protein product: CAISESGLAGGLRDEQFF.

The chain is built from TRBV20-1 and TRBJ2-7; D may be TRBD1 (6 bases). Trimming cost V 6 bases and J 0 bases, with 12 bases left between them. Germline V gene lookup returns CDR1 DFQATT and CDR2 SNEGSKA (reference sequence). The CDR3 is 13 residues long. The DNA for the CDR3 is TGCAGTGCCGACTGGACAGCCTCCTACGAGCAGTACTTC. It encodes CSADWTASYEQYF.

The gene calls are TRBV28 and TRBJ2-4, with a tentative D call TRBD2 (5 bases). From germline, CDR1 is MDHEN and CDR2 SYDVKM. This CDR3 has 11 residues. With 7 bases removed from V and 7 bases from J, the gap between germline ends came to 8 bases. CDR3 nucleotide sequence: TGTGCCAGCATGGGAGAGAACATTCAGTACTTC. It encodes CASMGENIQYF.

The genes are TRBV5-1 and TRBJ2-1; D unclear. CDR1 is SGHRS, CDR2 YFSETQ, per germline. This CDR3 is built from 14 residues. Trimming left V 1 base short and J 6 bases short, with 11 bases between. CDR3 in amino acids: CASSLRPLTNEQFF. CDR3 sequence (DNA): TGCGCCAGCAGCTTGAGGCCGTTGACCAATGAGCAGTTCTTC. The whole variable domain, remainder taken from reference TRBV5-1 and TRBJ2-1, is KAGVTQTPRYLIKTRGQQVTLSCSPISGHRSVSWYQQTPGQGLQFLFEYFSETQRNKGNFPGRFSGRQFSNSRSEMNVSTLELGDSALYLCASSLRPLTNEQFFGPGTRLTVL.

This chain joins TRBV20-1 and TRBJ2-5; D may correspond to TRBD1 or TRBD2 (6 bases each). The CDR3 covers 19 residues. Looked up from germline, CDR1 is DFQATT and CDR2 is SNEGSKA (reference sequence). V lost 0 bases, J lost 5 bases, and 28 bases lay in between. Here the CDR3 DNA reads TGCAGTGCTAGAGATTGGGGGGCTAACGACGCATTAAGCCCGGAGACCCAGTACTTC. Protein: CSARDWGANDALSPETQYF.

This sequence joins TRBV12-3 or TRBV12-4 and TRBJ2-3; 7 bases are a match to TRBD2. This CDR3 is built from 17 residues. Trimming removed 0 bases from V and 0 bases from J; junction bases left unmatched: 6. The CDR3 here is CASSLASSGTSTDTQYF. CDR3 in DNA: TGTGCCAGCAGTTTAGCCTCGAGCGGGACTAGCACAGATACGCAGTATTTT.